This entry describes one T cell receptor beta chain. The trim removed 0 bases at V and 4 bases at J, leaving 8 bases unmatched. Germline lookup yields CDR1 SGHRS and CDR2 YFSETQ. There are 17 residues in the CDR3. This record belongs to a study of shared clonotypes between healthy human individuals. Measured with immunoSEQ multiplex PCR; TCRdb has only the in-frame clones, and not every one. The profile shows around 100,000 clones, approximately 70% of them singletons. The sequence was collected from a woman aged 25 to 39 in good health. Input material: memory CD8+ T cells sorted from blood. Subset: CD45RO+ cells pooled with CCR7-negative TemRA cells. The rearrangement uses TRBV5-1 and TRBJ2-5; 11 nucleotides agree with TRBD2. CDR3 nucleotide sequence: TGCGCCAGCAGCTTGGGGGTTCGGCTAGCGGGAGGAGAGACCCAGTACTTC. Its protein product is CASSLGVRLAGGETQYF.